Here is one T cell receptor (beta chain) with its context. What this receptor recognizes is not known. Within one base of it there is no much larger clone, and no base qualities were kept. This sample was taken from a study of cytomegalovirus exposure and HLA in healthy donors listed by TCRdb under 2017. With respect to the entire study: An earlier analysis of a few hundred of the donors reported about 260 Gb of sequence data and 90 million to 120 million unique TCR beta sequences obtained from about 179 million T cells. An early release that covered around 590 HLA-typed donors contained 250 to 350 gigabases of sequencing data and tens of millions of unique TCR sequences. Of the 398 genotyped donors, over 70% fell in the genetic ancestry cluster associated with self-reported Caucasian donors. The study aimed to test whether signatures of past pathogen exposure could be identified by cataloging public T cell receptors. The study used immunosequencing to profile the T cell repertoires of about 670 subjects and linked those repertoires to cytomegalovirus serostatus. In addition to the first cohort of around 670 subjects, a separate validation cohort of approximately 130 different subjects was used. High-throughput TCR immunosequencing, statistical association of individual TCRs with disease status, and machine learning were combined to predict cytomegalovirus infection status. To study patterns of TCR occurrence, a later analysis re-analyzed previously published TCR beta repertoires from around 670 donors and added high-resolution HLA genotyping. Rather than drawing on any new phenotypic data, the later analysis identified candidate immune exposures from TCR beta sequences and the way those sequences occurred across donors. An earlier analysis of about 620 of the donors applied high-throughput TCR beta sequencing to assess whether each TCR beta V gene segment acted as functional or pseudogenic. Alongside the repertoire data, information on donor age, sex, ethnicity and CMV serostatus was compiled. In a later genetic analysis, genome-wide SNP genotypes for about three fifths of the roughly 670 donors were used, and that subset was treated as a discovery cohort. All discovery cohort repertoires had been generated using a single sequencing platform. HLA typing included class I and class II loci at four-digit resolution. Typing coverage varied by locus: about 620-640 donors for A, B, C, DRB1 and DQB1; approximately 500 for DQA1; over 600 for DPA1; approximately 450 for DPB1. Because of strong linkage in the cohort, five DR-DQ haplotypes were treated as single units for association and clustering. Across 300 to 400 genotyped donors of the cohort, an average of about 250,000 unique TCR beta nucleotide sequences per donor were sequenced, and roughly a sixth of those sequences were non-productive.

Findings and caveats that apply to the study as a whole: Most TCR sequences were observed very rarely across donors, whereas some public TCRs were present in many individuals. The sequencing pipeline was judged likely to have produced a cluster of highly shared sequence variants as a technical artifact. Roughly uniform sequencing depth across donors was assumed in presence/absence analyses, although this assumption may not hold. Because counts were too low, about 17 rarely observed V segments, including chromosome 9 orphons, were excluded from the earlier analysis of several hundred of the donors. Strong co-occurrence of HLA alleles, especially DR and DQ, made assigning TCR associations to individual alleles difficult. In a later analysis, more than 15,000 TCR beta sequences were associated with specific HLA alleles at a false discovery rate of 0.05. In a later analysis, HLA-associated TCR beta chains showed more clonal expansion and lower generation probabilities than non-associated chains that were equally common. V-gene and J-gene trimming of TCR beta chains was associated with a missense DCLRE1C variant in a later genetic analysis, and the association was replicated in an independent cohort. A total of fewer than 200 TCR beta chains were listed by the study as associated with cytomegalovirus. A later genetic analysis reported fewer N-insertions in productive TCRs among donors in an Asian-associated ancestry cluster than the roughly 700-donor mean. Broadly in line with IMGT annotations, most TCR beta V segments showed up in productive rearrangements about 87% or about 30% of the time in an earlier analysis of a few hundred of the donors. A further reported finding was that TCR beta sequences accurately predicted the HLA-A and HLA-B alleles for most subjects in the first cohort. It was suggested by the authors that the approach could potentially be generalized to other disease states and immunological phenotypes. In a later analysis, TCR association rates were found to vary across HLA loci, with the most associated TCRs seen for DRB1 alleles and the fewest for HLA-C alleles. A few of the identified cytomegalovirus-associated TCR beta chains were confirmed in vitro to be specific for cytomegalovirus antigens. According to a later analysis, parvovirus B19, influenza, CMV and Epstein-Barr virus appeared linked to several top co-occurrence clusters. HLA typing was unavailable for some donors at each locus, so association tests used only the typed subset. According to a later analysis, most CMV-associated TCR beta chains appeared to be HLA-restricted, and the HLA associations seemed to be driven largely by CMV exposure. In this cohort, only TCR beta chains were sequenced, and detectable features were limited by the absence of alpha or paired-chain data. Immune exposure information for the cohort was limited to CMV serostatus. Correlated functional status among segregating V segments might reflect linkage disequilibrium, but an unknown experimental factor could not be ruled out. The classifier was reported to diagnose cytomegalovirus status with high specificity and sensitivity in both the original and validation cohorts.

The library came from the immunoSEQ multiplex PCR assay. The multiplex PCR relied on a mix of 60 forward primers for TCR Vbeta segments and 13 reverse primers for TCR Jbeta segments. The CDR3 region of rearranged TCR beta genes was amplified from genomic DNA with a multiplex PCR assay. On the Illumina HiSeq System, the amplified TCR beta libraries were sequenced as 87-base-pair reads. In the original analysis: In a later analysis, around 80 million unique TCR beta chains were counted across the approximately 620 repertoires, and around 10 million of these chains were shared by at least two donors. To remove PCR and sequencing errors, raw reads were error-corrected and collapsed into unique sequences using a nearest-neighbor algorithm that merged closely related sequences. V, D and J gene segments were assigned by aligning CDR3 sequences to IMGT reference sequences. For a sequence to be retained, a match of at least six nucleotides to both a V gene segment and a J gene segment was required. A rearrangement counted as productive if the CDR3 had no stop codons and remained in frame with V and J, and every other rearrangement counted as non-productive. Following IMGT convention, CDR3 was defined as the stretch from the second conserved V-encoded cysteine to the conserved J-encoded phenylalanine. The earlier analysis of fewer than 700 of the donors excluded sequences that lacked an unambiguous match to a single V gene segment. In an earlier analysis of more than 500 of the donors, a V segment was called functional when productive rearrangements were above 56.7%, and segregating when the standard deviation between donors exceeded 5%. A statistical classification framework was developed to diagnose cytomegalovirus status using the catalog of TCR beta chain sequences. In a later analysis, TCR nucleotide sequences were compared against IMGT/GENE-DB human TR gene sequences so that V and J genes could be assigned. In a later analysis, CDR3 sequences and most-parsimonious VDJ recombination scenarios were assigned using the TCRdist pipeline. A later analysis defined each TCR beta chain by its CDR3 amino acid sequence plus V-gene family, and excluded reads lacking a unique V-gene family. As a way to deal with suspected cross-contamination and a sequencing artifact, a later analysis dropped 450 to 700 nucleotide sequences that were highly shared and had low generation probability. A later analysis calculated a clonal expansion index for each public chain from normalized within-repertoire ranks of inferred template counts. In a later analysis, generation probabilities were computed using a VDJ recombination model fitted to out-of-frame rearrangements, and the results were checked against IGoR. In a later analysis, TCR-TCR, TCR-HLA and TCR-CMV co-occurrence was scored with hypergeometric tests, and a repertoire-size bias correction was applied to TCR pairs. In a later analysis, false discovery rates were estimated by permuting HLA or CMV assignments 20 times. In a later analysis, co-occurring TCRs were grouped with DBSCAN, and TCRdist sequence similarity was added when clustering was performed within HLA-allele-positive subsets. Co-occurrence clustering excluded repertoires with fewer than 30,000 or more than 120,000 public chains, plus five with anomalous nucleotide sharing. TCRdb holds this immuneACCESS table with in-frame rearrangements only. Some clones are missing; in checked studies, unresolved V genes explain under half, and the rest has no known cause. D and trimming come from the DNA, and the V and J calls and clone size come from that table. The sample table records about 120,000 clones; around four fifths of these occur just once. Together, the top ten hold 15% to 20% of the sample.

The cohort was made up of roughly 670 healthy bone marrow donors. All cohort members were sampled while nominally healthy, although unrecorded immune exposures were likely present. The donor was CMV seropositive and was included in the group of some 290 seropositive cohort members. Each donor provided a peripheral blood sample, and peripheral blood mononuclear cells were used for TCR beta sequencing. Genomic DNA was extracted from the blood cell samples with the Qiagen DNeasy Blood Extraction Kit. Sequenced sample: PBMCs. This receptor was taken from a man aged 18-30 years in good health and CMV-seropositive.

This receptor carries the CDR3 CASSFSGLHSTDTQYF. The sequenced DNA is TGTGCCAGCAGTTTCTCCGGACTACATAGCACAGATACGCAGTATTTT. The chain employs TRBV28 and TRBJ2-3, and the D gene may be TRBD2, 6 bases matching. Spanning cysteine to phenylalanine, the CDR3 consists of 16 amino acids. The sequence is cut down to CDR3 DNA, 48 bases in frame from base 1. As encoded in the germline V gene, CDR1 is MDHEN while CDR2 is SYDVKM. V gives up 3 bases and J gives up 0 bases, and the segment between their germline ends measures 13 bases.